This is a list of T cell receptor beta chains from one sample in a study of cytomegalovirus exposure and HLA in healthy donors. The assay was immunoSEQ multiplex PCR, and TCRdb's table has in-frame clones only and misses some. The table records 150,000 to 200,000 clones, nearly 80% of them present only once. Sequenced material: PBMCs. The source is a man in his forties or fifties in good health and CMV-seropositive. The CDR3 runs from the conserved cysteine through the conserved F or W. D genes are given only for firm matches. Clone sizes are given selectively: once, few, many, or a class where the clone is expanded.

V: TRBV5-6; size: once; length: 13; J: TRBJ1-1; D: NA; DNA: TGTGCCAGCAGCTTGGGGACAGCCGGCCCGGCTTTCTTT; CDR3: CASSLGTAGPAFF
V: TRBV11-3; size: NA; length: 13; J: TRBJ1-4; D: TRBD1; DNA: TGTGCCAGCAGCTCCGGGACAGATGAAAAACTGTTTTTT; CDR3: CASSSGTDEKLFF
V: TRBV5-1; size: NA; length: 13; J: TRBJ1-1; D: NA; DNA: TGCGCCAGCAGGTCGGGTGAGAACACTGAAGCTTTCTTT; CDR3: CASRSGENTEAFF
V: TRBV20-1; size: NA; length: 11; J: TRBJ1-4; D: NA; DNA: TGCAGTGCTACCTTCGGTGAAAAACTGTTTTTT; CDR3: CSATFGEKLFF
V: TRBV7-9; size: NA; length: 15; J: TRBJ2-6; D: NA; DNA: TGTGCCAGCAGCTTAGAGGGGGTCGGGGCCAACGTCCTGACTTTC; CDR3: CASSLEGVGANVLTF
V: TRBV19; size: NA; length: 15; J: TRBJ1-4; D: NA; DNA: TGTGCCAGTAGTAAGGTTAGCGGGGCCGAAGCAAGACTGTTTTTT; CDR3: CASSKVSGAEARLFF
V: TRBV5-4; size: NA; length: 16; J: TRBJ2-2; D: NA; DNA: TGTGCCAGCAGCTTGCCTGCGCAGGGGACCACCGGGGAGCTGTTTTTT; CDR3: CASSLPAQGTTGELFF
V: TRBV4-1; size: NA; length: 14; J: TRBJ2-7; D: TRBD1; DNA: TGCGCCAGCAGCTTGGCCGGGACAGGGTACGAGCAGTACTTC; CDR3: CASSLAGTGYEQYF
V: TRBV6-6; size: NA; length: 12; J: TRBJ2-5; D: NA; DNA: TGTGCCAGCAGCCCCGGGCAAGAGACCCAGTACTTC; CDR3: CASSPGQETQYF
V: TRBV4-2; size: NA; length: 15; J: TRBJ1-1; D: TRBD1; DNA: TGTGCCAGCAGCCAGTCCGGACAGGGGGACACTGAAGCTTTCTTT; CDR3: CASSQSGQGDTEAFF
V: TRBV6-1; size: NA; length: 15; J: TRBJ2-2; D: NA; DNA: TGTGCCAGCAGTGATTCGGGCCTAGCGACCGGGGAGCTGTTTTTT; CDR3: CASSDSGLATGELFF
V: TRBV7-8; size: NA; length: 15; J: TRBJ2-3; D: TRBD1; DNA: TGTGCCAGCAGCTTCGGACAGGGGGCAGTTGATACGCAGTATTTT; CDR3: CASSFGQGAVDTQYF
V: TRBV7-9; size: NA; length: 15; J: TRBJ2-3; D: TRBD2; DNA: TGTGCCAGCAGCCGCGGGGGGGCCTTAAGAGATACGCAGTATTTT; CDR3: CASSRGGALRDTQYF
V: TRBV19; size: NA; length: 14; J: TRBJ1-4; D: TRBD1; DNA: TGTGCCAGTAATAACAGGGGTACAGATGAAAAACTGTTTTTT; CDR3: CASNNRGTDEKLFF
V: TRBV10-3; size: once; length: 16; J: TRBJ1-6; D: NA; DNA: TGTGCCATCAGTGAGGAGGTGGCATCGTATGGTTCACCCCTCCACTTT; CDR3: CAISEEVASYGSPLHF
V: TRBV7-8; size: NA; length: 11; J: TRBJ2-5; D: NA; DNA: TGTGCCAGCAGCTCACAAGAGACCCAGTACTTC; CDR3: CASSSQETQYF
V: TRBV4-1; size: NA; length: 14; J: TRBJ1-4; D: TRBD1; DNA: TGCGCCAGCAGCCCCAGACAGGGAACCGAAAAACTGTTTTTT; CDR3: CASSPRQGTEKLFF
V: TRBV6-1; size: NA; length: 14; J: TRBJ1-2; D: TRBD1; DNA: TGTGCCAGCACGAGGACAGGGGGGAACTATGGCTACACCTTC; CDR3: CASTRTGGNYGYTF
V: TRBV5-1; size: NA; length: 14; J: TRBJ1-5; D: TRBD1; DNA: TGCGCCAGCAGCAAGACAGGGGGGGGTCAGCCCCGGCATTTT; CDR3: CASSKTGGGQPRHF
V: TRBV9; size: once; length: 19; J: TRBJ2-2; D: TRBD1; DNA: TGTGCCAGCAGCGTCTTTGGACAGGGGAGGTTGACGGGCACCGGGGAGCTGTTTTTT; CDR3: CASSVFGQGRLTGTGELFF
V: TRBV5-4; size: NA; length: 16; J: TRBJ1-1; D: NA; DNA: TGTGCCAGCAGCCTTTGGACAGATACCATGAACACTGAAGCTTTCTTT; CDR3: CASSLWTDTMNTEAFF
V: TRBV4-1; size: NA; length: 14; J: TRBJ1-5; D: NA; DNA: TGCGCCAGCAGGCTCGACATTAGCAATCAGCCCCAGCATTTT; CDR3: CASRLDISNQPQHF
V: TRBV19; size: NA; length: 12; J: TRBJ2-5; D: NA; DNA: TGTGCCAGTAGTTCAGGGGTGAGGACCCAGTACTTC; CDR3: CASSSGVRTQYF
V: TRBV28; size: NA; length: 18; J: TRBJ1-6; D: NA; DNA: TGTGCCAGCAGTGCCTCGACAGTTCGACGATCCTATAATTCACCCCTCCACTTT; CDR3: CASSASTVRRSYNSPLHF
V: TRBV6-5; size: NA; length: 14; J: TRBJ1-1; D: TRBD1; DNA: TGTGCCAGCAGGAAAGACAGGGGGAGCACTGAAGCTTTCTTT; CDR3: CASRKDRGSTEAFF
V: TRBV18; size: NA; length: 17; J: TRBJ1-5; D: NA; DNA: TGTGCCAGCTCACCCACACCCGGCCTACAGACCAATCAGCCCCAGCATTTT; CDR3: CASSPTPGLQTNQPQHF
V: TRBV6-5; size: NA; length: 14; J: TRBJ2-7; D: TRBD1; DNA: TGTGCCAGCAGTAGGGGACAGGGGTCATACGAGCAGTACTTC; CDR3: CASSRGQGSYEQYF
V: TRBV7-9; size: NA; length: 13; J: TRBJ2-7; D: NA; DNA: TGTGCCAGCAGCTTAAACGCAGGCTGGGAGCAGTACTTC; CDR3: CASSLNAGWEQYF
V: TRBV28; size: NA; length: 12; J: TRBJ2-3; D: NA; DNA: TGTGCCAGCAGCGAGCCCACAGATACGCAGTATTTT; CDR3: CASSEPTDTQYF
V: TRBV6-6; size: few; length: 11; J: TRBJ2-1; D: NA; DNA: TGTGCCAGCAGTTATCATGATGAGCAGTTCTTC; CDR3: CASSYHDEQFF
V: TRBV4-3; size: NA; length: 16; J: TRBJ1-3; D: NA; DNA: TGCGCCAGCAGCCAAGATGTCCAGCGAGCCGGAAACACCATATATTTT; CDR3: CASSQDVQRAGNTIYF